This T cell receptor (beta chain) was found in a study of metastatic and nonmetastatic thyroid tumors. On the study more broadly: Blood and tumor or nodule tissue repertoires from malignant and benign thyroid patients were compared. Study-wide results and caveats: TCR beta diversity was reportedly significantly higher in malignant thyroid tumors than benign nodules, in blood and tumor.

V was trimmed by 3 bases and J by 5 bases, leaving 10 bases between them. This CDR3 has 14 amino acids. Germline V lookup: CDR1 LNHNV, CDR2 YYDKDF (reference sequence). As originally analysed: A papillary thyroid cancer distant-metastasis classifier was built from CDR3 differences across clinicopathological groups. TCRdb re-analyzed the PCR reads through MiXCR. The V and J calls were determined by TCRdb, not by the authors. The sample shows around 61,000 clones, under 30% of them seen only once. This clone was picked up a small number of times. The antigen is undetermined. No treatment had been given to any patient before thyroid surgery.

The source material was blood. This chain links TRBV15 with TRBJ2-2, with D possibly matching TRBD2 (6 bases). This TCR derives from a female donor with papillary thyroid cancer or a benign thyroid nodule (not recorded which). Some clones in this sample may be carry-over from other donors' samples. For the CDR3, the DNA is TGTGCCACCAGCAGGGGGAGGCCAACCGGGGAGCTGTTTTTT. It codes for CATSRGRPTGELFF.